Shown below are 8 T cell receptor beta chains from a single sample sequenced in a study of memory CD4+ T cells and cytomegalovirus serostatus. Clones were sequenced by immunoSEQ multiplex PCR, and TCRdb holds only the in-frame ones, with some missing. The sample lists around 76,000 clones; roughly three quarters were seen once. The sort gate was single viable CD3+CD4+CD8-CD45RO+ cells for memory CD4+ T cells. Sequencing input: memory CD4+ T cells from blood. The receptors shown here come from an adult in good health and CMV-seropositive.

CDR3 sequence (DNA): TGTGCCAGCAGCTCGGACACTTATTGGGGGTTACAGTACTTC. As protein: CASSSDTYWGLQYF. The chain links TRBV6-5 to TRBJ2-7, with D perhaps matching TRBD1 or TRBD2 (5 bases each). Germline V gene data show CDR1 as MNHEY and CDR2 as SVGAGI. Trimming stripped 6 bases from V and 10 bases from J, with 22 bases between. This CDR3 region has 14 residues.

The chain has TRBV14 and TRBJ2-5; D not certain. The CDR3 runs to 13 residues. The V end lost 6 bases, the J end lost 5 bases, and 13 bases lay between the germline ends. Germline CDR1 reads SGHDN; CDR2 reads FVKESK. The CDR3 DNA is TGTGCCAGCAGTCTATTCCCTATGGAGACCCAGTACTTC. This translates into CASSLFPMETQYF.

This sequence joins TRBV6-1 and TRBJ1-6, with D tentatively TRBD1 (5 bases). The V end was cut by 6 bases, the J end by 10 bases, with 13 bases between. The CDR3 contains 13 residues. Germline V gene sequence: CDR1 MNHNS, CDR2 SASEGT. The CDR3 loop reads CASSERDQSPLHF. CDR3 bases: TGTGCCAGCAGCGAGAGGGACCAATCACCCCTCCACTTT.

The chain has TRBV10-3 and TRBJ2-1; tentative D call: TRBD2 (6 bases). Germline CDR1 ENHRY, CDR2 SYGVKD. Between the trimmed V and J ends, which lost 8 bases and 6 bases, there was a span of 17 bases. This CDR3 comprises 14 residues. CDR3 protein: CAIHPGTDGNEQFF. The CDR3 DNA reads TGTGCCATCCACCCTGGGACTGACGGCAATGAGCAGTTCTTC.

The chain carries TRBV15 and TRBJ2-3; D is tentatively TRBD1 or TRBD2 (6 bases each). Trimming took 5 bases from V and 3 from J, leaving 33 bases between them. This CDR3 has 21 amino acids. Germline V gene sequence: CDR1 LNHNV, CDR2 YYDKDF (reference sequence). DNA of the CDR3: TGTGCCACCAGCGGGGGATGGGGGGCGCGGTACTCCGGCCCCGGGACAGATACGCAGTATTTT. This translates into CATSGGWGARYSGPGTDTQYF.

CDR3 loop: CASSPPGFSSGNTIYF. CDR3 in DNA: TGTGCCAGCAGCCCCCCAGGATTTAGCTCTGGAAACACCATATATTTT. This chain links TRBV7-9 with TRBJ1-3; the D is unclear. Trimming shortened V by 5 bases and J by 0 bases, and 14 bases separated the two germline ends. CDR1 and CDR2 from the germline V gene are SEHNR and FQNEAQ (reference sequence). The CDR3 loop spans 16 amino acids.

J is TRBJ1-2 and V is TRBV19; unclear D gene. Germline V lookup: CDR1 LNHDA, CDR2 SQIVND (reference sequence). CDR3 length: 13 residues. V lost 2 bases and J 2 bases, leaving 6 bases between the germline ends. The CDR3 loop reads CASSIRRNYGYTF. The CDR3 nucleotides read TGTGCCAGTAGTATACGACGGAACTATGGCTACACCTTC.

In its sample, this clone was seen a few times. The chain is built from TRBV19 and TRBJ2-1; 8 bases line up with TRBD1. J lost 2 bases, V lost 6 bases, and 6 bases had no gene match. CDR1 is LNHDA and CDR2 is SQIVND in the germline V gene (reference sequence). This CDR3 has 15 residues. The CDR3, as DNA: TGTGCCAGTAGATTCCAGGGGGCCACCTACAATGAGCAGTTCTTC. Its protein product is CASRFQGATYNEQFF.